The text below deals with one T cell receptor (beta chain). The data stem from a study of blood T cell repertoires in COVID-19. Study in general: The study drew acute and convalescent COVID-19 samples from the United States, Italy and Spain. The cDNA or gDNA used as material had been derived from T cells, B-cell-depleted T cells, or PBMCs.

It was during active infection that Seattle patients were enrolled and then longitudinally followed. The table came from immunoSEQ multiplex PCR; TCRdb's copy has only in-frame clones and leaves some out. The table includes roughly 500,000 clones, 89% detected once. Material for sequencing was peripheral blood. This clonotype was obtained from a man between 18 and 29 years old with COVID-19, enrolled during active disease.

CDR3 in DNA: TGTGCCTGGGAGGGACATCCGAACACCGGGGAGCTGTTTTTT. It is translated as CAWEGHPNTGELFF. The gene calls are TRBV30 and TRBJ2-2, with D perhaps matching TRBD1 (6 bases). With 5 bases removed from V and 0 bases from J, the gap between germline ends came to 10 bases. Germline V gene sequence: CDR1 GTSNPN, CDR2 SVGIG (reference sequence). This CDR3 contains 14 residues.